The clone carrying this TCR beta chain was detected only once. The same CDR3 also results from other DNA sequences found in this sample. In the authors' workflow: Nucleated cell counts were estimated from reference gene primer amplification. The assay was immunoSEQ multiplex PCR, and TCRdb's table has in-frame clones only and misses some. V and J calls and clone size are given by that table; D and trimming were obtained from the DNA. Of some 180,000 clones listed, less than 85% are singletons. These data belong to a study of blood T cell repertoires in COVID-19. Overall study: Spain, Italy and the United States supplied samples that represented acute and convalescent COVID-19. Sources were T cells, B-cell-depleted T cells, or PBMCs; the material itself was cDNA or gDNA.

Trimming removed 4 bases at V and 3 bases at J, with 8 bases between. The CDR3 has 13 residues. The V gene's germline CDR1 is LGHDT and CDR2 YNNKEL (reference sequence). V and J are TRBV3-1 (or the pseudogene TRBV3-2) and TRBJ2-3, with D possibly TRBD2 on 5 matching bases. The material sequenced was peripheral blood. This receptor was identified in a man in his forties or fifties who had recovered from COVID-19. CDR3 region: CASSPPGTDTQYF. The CDR3 DNA is TGTGCCAGCAGCCCCCCGGGGACAGATACGCAGTATTTT.